This paragraph reports one T cell receptor beta chain. The CDR3 extends over 15 amino acids. V gave up 5 bases and J gave up 3 bases; unmatched junction bases: 9. CDR1 is LNHDA, CDR2 SQIVND, per germline (reference sequence). The sample belongs to a study of T cells in Graves' hyperthyroidism and ophthalmopathy. An approximately 10 ml volume of fresh peripheral blood provided the PBMCs. RNA transcripts served as the template for amplifying TCR beta CDR3 regions. Carried out on the TCR CDR3, a first-round RT-PCR used the HTBI primer set. Via MiXCR, TCRdb re-called the multiplex PCR reads, giving one row per CDR3 protein. The sample has some 370,000 distinct CDR3 sequences; approximately 17% are singletons.

The chain links TRBV19 to TRBJ2-7, with TRBD2 matching 8 bases. This TCR derives from a woman aged 25 to 39 with Graves' hyperthyroidism that later progressed to Graves' ophthalmopathy. Specimen: blood. This CDR3 reads CASSWGSGSGYEQYF. The CDR3 DNA sequence: TGTGCCAGTAGTTGGGGGAGCGGGAGTGGCTACGAGCAGTACTTC.